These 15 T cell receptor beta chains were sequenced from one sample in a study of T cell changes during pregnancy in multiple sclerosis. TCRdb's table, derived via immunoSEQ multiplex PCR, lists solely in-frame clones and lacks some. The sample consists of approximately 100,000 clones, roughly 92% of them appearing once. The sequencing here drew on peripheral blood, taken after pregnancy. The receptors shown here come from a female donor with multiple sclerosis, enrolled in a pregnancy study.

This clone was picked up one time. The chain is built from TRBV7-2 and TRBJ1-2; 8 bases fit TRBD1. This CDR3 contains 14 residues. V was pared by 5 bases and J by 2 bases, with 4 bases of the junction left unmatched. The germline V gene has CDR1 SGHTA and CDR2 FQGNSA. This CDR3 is CASSANRGNYGYTF. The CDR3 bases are TGTGCCAGCAGCGCAAACAGGGGGAACTATGGCTACACCTTC.

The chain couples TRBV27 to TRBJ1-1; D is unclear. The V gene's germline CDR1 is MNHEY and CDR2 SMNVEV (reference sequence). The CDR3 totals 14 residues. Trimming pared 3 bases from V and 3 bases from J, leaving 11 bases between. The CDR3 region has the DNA TGTGCCAGCAGTTTTAACCGGCGGTACACTGAAGCTTTCTTT. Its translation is CASSFNRRYTEAFF.

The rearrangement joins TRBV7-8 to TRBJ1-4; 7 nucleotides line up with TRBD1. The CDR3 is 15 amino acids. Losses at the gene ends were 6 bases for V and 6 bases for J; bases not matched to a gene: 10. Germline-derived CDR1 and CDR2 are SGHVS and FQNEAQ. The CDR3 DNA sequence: TGTGCCAGCAGTTTGACAGGGTCACCCCATGAAAAACTGTTTTTT. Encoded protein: CASSLTGSPHEKLFF.

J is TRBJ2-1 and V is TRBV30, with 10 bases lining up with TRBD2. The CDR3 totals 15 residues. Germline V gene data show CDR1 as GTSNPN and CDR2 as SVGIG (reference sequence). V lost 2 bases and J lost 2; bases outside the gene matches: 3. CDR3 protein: CAWSHSGGAYNEQFF. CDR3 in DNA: TGTGCCTGGAGTCACAGCGGGGGGGCCTACAATGAGCAGTTCTTC.

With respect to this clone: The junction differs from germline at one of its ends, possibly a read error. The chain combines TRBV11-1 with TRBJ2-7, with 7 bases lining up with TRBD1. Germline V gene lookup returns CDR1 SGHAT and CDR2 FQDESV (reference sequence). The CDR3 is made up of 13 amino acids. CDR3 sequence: CASSLDRAFEQYF. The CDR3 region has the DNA TGTGCCAGCAGTTTAGACAGGGCATTCGAGCAGTACTTC.

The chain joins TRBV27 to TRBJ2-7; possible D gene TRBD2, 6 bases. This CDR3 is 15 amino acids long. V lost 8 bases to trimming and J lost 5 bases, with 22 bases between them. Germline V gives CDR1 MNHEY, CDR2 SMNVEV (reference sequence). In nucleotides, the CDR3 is TGTGCCAGCGCCCTTTCAGGAGGGAGCGGTGACGAGCAGTACTTC. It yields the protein CASALSGGSGDEQYF.

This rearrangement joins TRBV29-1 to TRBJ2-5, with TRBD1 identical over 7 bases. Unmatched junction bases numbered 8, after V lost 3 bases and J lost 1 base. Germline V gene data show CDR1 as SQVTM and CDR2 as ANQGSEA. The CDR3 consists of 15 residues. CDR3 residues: CSVDRPTGSQETQYF. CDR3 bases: TGCAGCGTTGACCGCCCGACAGGGTCCCAAGAGACCCAGTACTTC.

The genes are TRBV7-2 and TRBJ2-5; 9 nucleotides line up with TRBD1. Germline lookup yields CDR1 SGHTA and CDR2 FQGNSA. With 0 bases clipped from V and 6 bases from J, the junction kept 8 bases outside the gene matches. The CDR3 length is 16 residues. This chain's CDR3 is CASSLAPLGTGKTQYF. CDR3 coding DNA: TGTGCCAGCAGCTTAGCCCCTTTGGGGACAGGGAAGACCCAGTACTTC.

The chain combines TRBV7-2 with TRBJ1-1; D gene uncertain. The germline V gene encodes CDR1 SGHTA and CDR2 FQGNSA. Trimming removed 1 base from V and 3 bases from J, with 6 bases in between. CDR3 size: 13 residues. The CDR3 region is CASSLDLYTEAFF. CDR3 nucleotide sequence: TGTGCCAGCAGCTTAGACCTATACACTGAAGCTTTCTTT.

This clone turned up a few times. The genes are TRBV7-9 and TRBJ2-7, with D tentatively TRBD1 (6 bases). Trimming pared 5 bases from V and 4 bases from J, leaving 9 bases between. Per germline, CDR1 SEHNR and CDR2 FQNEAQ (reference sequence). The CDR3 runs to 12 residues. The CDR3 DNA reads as TGTGCCAGCAGCCCAGGGGAGTACGAGCAGTACTTC. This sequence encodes CASSPGEYEQYF. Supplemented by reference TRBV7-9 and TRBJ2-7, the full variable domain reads DTGVSQNPRHKITKRGQNVTFRCDPISEHNRLYWYRQTLGQGPEFLTYFQNEAQLEKSRLLSDRFSAERPKGSFSTLEIQRTEQGDSAMYLCASSPGEYEQYFGPGTRLTVT.

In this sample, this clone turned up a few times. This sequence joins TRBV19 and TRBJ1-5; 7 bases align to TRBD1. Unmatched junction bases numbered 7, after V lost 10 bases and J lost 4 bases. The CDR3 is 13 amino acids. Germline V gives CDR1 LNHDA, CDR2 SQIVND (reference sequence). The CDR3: CATNKGANQPQHF. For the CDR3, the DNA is TGTGCCACCAACAAGGGGGCTAATCAGCCCCAGCATTTT.

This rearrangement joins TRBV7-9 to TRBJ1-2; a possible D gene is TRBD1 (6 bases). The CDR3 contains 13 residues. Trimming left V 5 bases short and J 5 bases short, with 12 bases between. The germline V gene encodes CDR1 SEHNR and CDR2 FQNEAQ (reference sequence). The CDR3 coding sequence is TGTGCCAGCAGCCTGGACAGCCTGTATGGCTACACCTTC. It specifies CASSLDSLYGYTF.

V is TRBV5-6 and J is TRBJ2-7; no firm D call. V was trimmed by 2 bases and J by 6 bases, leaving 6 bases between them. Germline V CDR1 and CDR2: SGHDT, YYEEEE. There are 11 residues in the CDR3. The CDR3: CASSFSFEQYF. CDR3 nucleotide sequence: TGTGCCAGCAGCTTCTCTTTCGAGCAGTACTTC.

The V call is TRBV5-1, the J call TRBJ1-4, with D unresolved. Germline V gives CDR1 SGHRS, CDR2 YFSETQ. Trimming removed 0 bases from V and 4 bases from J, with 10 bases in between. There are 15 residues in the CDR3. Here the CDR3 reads CASSLGVSGNEKLFF. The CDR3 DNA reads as TGCGCCAGCAGCTTGGGGGTGAGCGGTAATGAAAAACTGTTTTTT.

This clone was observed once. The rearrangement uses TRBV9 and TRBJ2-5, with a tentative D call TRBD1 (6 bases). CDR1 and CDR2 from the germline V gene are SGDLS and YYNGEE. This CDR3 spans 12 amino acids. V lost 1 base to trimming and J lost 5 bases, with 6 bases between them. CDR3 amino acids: CASSVTGETQYF. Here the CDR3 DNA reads TGTGCCAGCAGCGTAACAGGGGAGACCCAGTACTTC.